This T cell receptor (beta chain) is from a study of blood T cells in healthy people across ages. Study findings and constraints: Unknown CMV status may confound age-related changes in expanded clones. The study could not conclusively compare naive and antigen-experienced cells, given its unsorted PBMCs.

Next came a second PCR, run for about 6 to 11 cycles, which used a sample-barcoded 5' primer along with a J-beta primer mix. TCRdb reprocessed the 5' RACE reads with MiXCR, giving one entry per CDR3 protein. The profile shows hundreds of thousands of distinct CDR3 sequences, 20% to 25% of them singletons. Trimming took 8 bases from V and 8 from J; bases not matched to a gene: 9. The germline gives CDR1 MNHNS, CDR2 SASEGT. This CDR3 contains 13 residues. A word on this clonotype: Antigen unknown.

This sequence was found in a man between 65 and 85 years old in good health. The chain employs TRBV6-1 and TRBJ2-1; TRBD1 matches at 7 bases. The source material was blood. CDR3 bases: TGTGCCAGCGAAGGCCCAGGGGGTGATGAGCAGTTCTTC. Its protein product is CASEGPGGDEQFF.